This T cell receptor beta chain was sequenced during a study of blood T cell repertoires in COVID-19. In the study overall: T cells, B-cell-depleted T cells, or PBMCs provided the cDNA or gDNA that served as material.

The CDR3 length is 17 residues. V dropped 1 base and J dropped 0; count of bases not matched to a gene: 5. Germline assignment: CDR1 LGHDT and CDR2 YNNKEL (reference sequence). This clone occurred a few times. In the original processing: Nucleated cell number was recorded as an estimate derived from reference gene primer amplification. Profiling relied on immunoSEQ multiplex PCR, and the TCRdb table lists in-frame clones only, not all of them. That table gives V, J and clone size, and the DNA gave D and trimming. Here the sample spans tens of thousands of clones, around 85% being singletons. The sample was peripheral blood. The V call is TRBV3-1 (or the pseudogene TRBV3-2), the J call TRBJ1-2, with 10 bases matching TRBD1. The sequence derives from a human donor in a cohort sampled during active COVID-19. CDR3 sequence (DNA): TGTGCCAGCAGCCAAGGACAGGGGGCCGAAACTAACTATGGCTACACCTTC. Translating gives CASSQGQGAETNYGYTF.